Below, 4 T cell receptor beta chains from the same sample are listed, as sequenced in a study of siplizumab effects on memory and regulatory T cells. Sequencing was performed with immunoSEQ multiplex PCR; in TCRdb, only in-frame clones are kept and a portion is missing. The sample holds tens of thousands of clones, around 94% seen once. The sample consisted of non-Treg CD4+ T cells sorted from blood. The receptor set was obtained from a human donor in good health.

The chain uses TRBV6-6 and TRBJ1-1; D gene uncertain. The V end was cut by 4 bases, the J end by 5 bases, with 14 bases between. Germline loops: CDR1 MNHNY, CDR2 SVGAGI (reference sequence). The CDR3 is 14 residues long. CDR3: CASSFTRIRTEAFF. In DNA, the CDR3 is TGTGCCAGCAGTTTTACACGTATAAGGACTGAAGCTTTCTTT.

This chain joins TRBV7-2 and TRBJ2-3, with D maybe TRBD1 (6 bases). CDR3 length: 18 residues. V lost 4 bases and J lost 0, with 20 bases in between. Germline assignment: CDR1 SGHTA and CDR2 FQGNSA. The CDR3 loop is CASSSTSRGTASTDTQYF. CDR3 bases: TGTGCCAGCAGCTCCACAAGCAGGGGAACTGCTAGCACAGATACGCAGTATTTT. Based on the CDR3 plus reference TRBV7-2 and TRBJ2-3, the full variable domain is GAGVSQSPSNKVTEKGKDVELRCDPISGHTALYWYRQSLGQGLEFLIYFQGNSAPDKSGLPSDRFSAERTGGSVSTLTIQRTQQEDSAVYLCASSSTSRGTASTDTQYFGPGTRLTVL.

This chain uses TRBV19 with TRBJ1-6, with 10 bases fitting TRBD1. V gave up 5 bases and J gave up 9 bases; unmatched junction bases: 4. The CDR3 has 14 residues. CDR1 LNHDA and CDR2 SQIVND come from the germline V gene (reference sequence). CDR3 amino acids: CASSVDRGLSPLHF. DNA for the CDR3: TGTGCCAGTAGTGTCGACAGGGGGCTTTCACCCCTCCACTTT.

The chain is built from TRBV11-2 and TRBJ2-7, with TRBD2 matching over 7 bases. The V gene end was trimmed by 1 base and the J gene end by 2 bases; junction bases not matched to a gene: 5. Germline V gene lookup returns CDR1 SGHAT and CDR2 FQNNGV. This CDR3 is 15 amino acids long. CDR3 in DNA: TGTGCCAGCAGCTTAGTCGGGGGGATTACCTACGAGCAGTACTTC. Its translation is CASSLVGGITYEQYF.